This paragraph reports one TCR beta chain. Germline loops: CDR1 DFQATT, CDR2 SNEGSKA (reference sequence). Trimming pared 3 bases from V and 0 bases from J, leaving 6 bases between. The CDR3 runs to 12 residues. This entry comes from a study of blood T cells in healthy people across ages. A sample-barcoded 5' primer and a J-beta primer mix were used in a second PCR of roughly 7 to 12 cycles. TCRdb used MiXCR to reprocess the 5' RACE reads, holding one entry per CDR3 protein. The sample contains 730,000 or so distinct CDR3 sequences, roughly 43% of which appear only once. The gene calls are TRBV20-1 and TRBJ2-7; no clear D. The receptor was derived from a woman between 55 and 75 years old in good health. Input material: blood. CDR3 bases: TGCAGTGCTAGGGAAGACTCCTACGAGCAGTACTTC. As protein: CSAREDSYEQYF.